This T cell receptor (beta chain) was sequenced in a study of blood T cell repertoires in COVID-19. TCRdb's copy holds only in-frame clones and misses some; the assay was immunoSEQ multiplex PCR. Of some 45,000 clones in the sample, about 90% are singletons; the top ten hold roughly 10%. The CDR3 is 15 residues long. V was shortened by 3 bases and J by 0 bases, with 9 bases between the two germline ends. CDR1 LNHDA and CDR2 SQIVND come from the germline V gene (reference sequence). This sequence joins TRBV19 and TRBJ1-5; D is unclear. The TCR sequence derives from a human donor in a cohort sampled during active COVID-19. Sequenced: peripheral blood. The DNA of the CDR3 is TGTGCCAGTAGTATTGCTGAGTATAGCAATCAGCCCCAGCATTTT. As protein: CASSIAEYSNQPQHF. Based on the CDR3 plus reference TRBV19 and TRBJ1-5, the full variable domain is DGGITQSPKYLFRKEGQNVTLSCEQNLNHDAMYWYRQDPGQGLRLIYYSQIVNDFQKGDIAEGYSVSREKKESFPLTVTSAQKNPTAFYLCASSIAEYSNQPQHFGDGTRLSIL.